These T cell receptor beta chains were read from a single sample in a study of CD8+ T cells in alopecia areata. The protocol was immunoSEQ multiplex PCR, while the TCRdb copy is restricted to in-frame clones and leaves out a portion. Of some 170,000 clones in the sample, 50% to 70% are singletons; the top ten hold 1.7%. Material: CD4+ T cells sorted from blood, obtained at week 0. The receptors derive from a human donor with alopecia areata. Both conserved end residues are part of each CDR3. The order of the fields is J gene, V gene, CDR3 protein.

j_call: TRBJ2-1
v_call: TRBV30
cdr3_aa: CAWSVDGYNEQFF

j_call: TRBJ2-1
v_call: TRBV29-1
cdr3_aa: CSVGGLSYNEQFF

j_call: TRBJ1-2
v_call: TRBV29-1
cdr3_aa: CSALEDGSNYGYTF

j_call: TRBJ1-1
v_call: TRBV6-6
cdr3_aa: CASTAGLRDTEAFF

j_call: TRBJ2-2
v_call: TRBV29-1
cdr3_aa: CSVGGTNTGELFF

j_call: TRBJ2-3
v_call: TRBV30
cdr3_aa: CAWSVNGARSADTQYF

j_call: TRBJ2-1
v_call: TRBV9
cdr3_aa: CASSVDVAGEQFF

j_call: TRBJ1-4
v_call: TRBV6-5
cdr3_aa: CASSTRGRVDEKLFF

j_call: TRBJ1-2
v_call: TRBV9
cdr3_aa: CASRTPDDLYGYTF

j_call: TRBJ1-2
v_call: TRBV30
cdr3_aa: CAWEERGYGYTF

j_call: TRBJ2-7
v_call: TRBV7-2
cdr3_aa: CASSRTGINEQYF

j_call: TRBJ1-1
v_call: TRBV30
cdr3_aa: CAWIRTAEAFF

j_call: TRBJ2-3
v_call: TRBV7-2
cdr3_aa: CASSLQRGLADTQYF

j_call: TRBJ2-1
v_call: TRBV29-1
cdr3_aa: CSVDVSGVRNEQFF

j_call: TRBJ2-1
v_call: TRBV29-1
cdr3_aa: CSVERANNEQFF

j_call: TRBJ1-5
v_call: TRBV5-1
cdr3_aa: CASSLESNQPQHF